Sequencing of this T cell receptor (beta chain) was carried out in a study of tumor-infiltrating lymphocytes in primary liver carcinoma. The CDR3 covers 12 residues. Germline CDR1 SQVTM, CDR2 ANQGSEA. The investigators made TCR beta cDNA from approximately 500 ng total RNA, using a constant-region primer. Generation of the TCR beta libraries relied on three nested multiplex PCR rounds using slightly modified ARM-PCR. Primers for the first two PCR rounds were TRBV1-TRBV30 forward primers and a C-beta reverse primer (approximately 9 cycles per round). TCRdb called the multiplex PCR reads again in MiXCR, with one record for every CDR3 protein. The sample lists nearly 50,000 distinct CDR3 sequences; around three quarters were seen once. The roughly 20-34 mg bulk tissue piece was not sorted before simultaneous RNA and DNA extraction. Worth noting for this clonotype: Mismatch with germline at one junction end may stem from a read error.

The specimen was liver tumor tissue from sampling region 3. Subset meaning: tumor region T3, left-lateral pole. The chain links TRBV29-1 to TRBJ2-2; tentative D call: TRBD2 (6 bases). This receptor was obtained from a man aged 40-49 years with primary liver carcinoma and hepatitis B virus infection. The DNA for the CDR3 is TGCAGCGTTACTACAAACACCGGGGGGCTGTTTTTT. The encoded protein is CSVTTNTGGLFF.